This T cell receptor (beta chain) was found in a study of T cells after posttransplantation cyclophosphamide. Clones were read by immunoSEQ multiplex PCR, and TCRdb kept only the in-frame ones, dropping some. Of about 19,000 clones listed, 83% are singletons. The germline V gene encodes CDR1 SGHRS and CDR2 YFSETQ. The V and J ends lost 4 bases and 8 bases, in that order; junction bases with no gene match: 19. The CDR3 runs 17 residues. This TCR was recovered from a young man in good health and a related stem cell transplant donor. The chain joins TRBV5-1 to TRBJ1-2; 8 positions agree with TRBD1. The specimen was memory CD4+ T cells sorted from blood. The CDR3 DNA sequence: TGCGCCAGCAGCGTGCGGCAGGGGGCGCGGTTAGAAAGGGGCTACACCTTC. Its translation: CASSVRQGARLERGYTF.